This is a list of T cell receptor beta chains from one sample in a study of monozygotic twins with inflammatory bowel disease. TCRdb re-called the 5' RACE reads and gives one entry per CDR3 protein, without DNA. This sample's clone table lists more than 120,000 distinct CDR3 sequences. Sequencing was performed on blood. The receptors derive from a human donor with ulcerative colitis or Crohn's disease, or a healthy co-twin of an affected twin (not recorded which). The CDR3 runs from the conserved cysteine through the conserved F or W.

J gene,V gene,CDR3 protein
TRBJ2-3,TRBV19,CASSLRLAGGTDTQYF
TRBJ2-7,TRBV7-3,CASSLTPLQGYEQYF
TRBJ2-7,TRBV5-1,CASSRGLAGSYEQYF
TRBJ1-1,TRBV20-1,CSARGGGETEAFF
TRBJ2-3,TRBV5-1,CASSLAGSTDTQYF
TRBJ2-2,TRBV5-6,CASSPGTVSTGELFF
TRBJ2-1,TRBV24-1,CATRDSSYNEQFF
TRBJ2-1,TRBV7-8,CASSLGVPGTAMLDEQFF
TRBJ2-3,TRBV18,CASSPRATDTQYF
TRBJ2-1,TRBV7-3,CASSPRDSSSYNEQFF
TRBJ1-2,TRBV5-1,CASSLEIRDYGYTF
TRBJ2-1,TRBV4-2,CASSQERTTYYNEQFF
TRBJ2-3,TRBV20-1,CSASGTHTDTQYF
TRBJ2-1,TRBV7-9,CASSRDRGGNNEQFF
TRBJ2-1,TRBV5-6,CASSPGGPSYEQFF
TRBJ1-1,TRBV20-1,CSARRDSLNTEAFF
TRBJ1-4,TRBV5-1,CASSLGQGSGEKLFF
TRBJ2-7,TRBV20-1,CSARPPGQSEQYF
TRBJ2-5,TRBV7-3,CASSLSRGGPYQETQYF
TRBJ2-7,TRBV20-1,CSARAGSRSYEQYF
TRBJ1-1,TRBV6-2/TRBV6-3,CASSYSTGVGTEAFF
TRBJ1-5,TRBV4-1,CASSQGQAQPQHF
TRBJ2-7,TRBV7-2,CASSPTSGAFQYEQYF
TRBJ1-2,TRBV5-4,CASTSKGEDYGYTF
TRBJ1-2,TRBV12-3/TRBV12-4,CASSPRTAGLASGYTF
TRBJ1-4,TRBV20-1,CSVRLGEKLFF
TRBJ2-5,TRBV3-1,CASSPSSGTQYF
TRBJ2-7,TRBV3-1,CASSQPNRAGYEQYF
TRBJ2-5,TRBV7-2,CASSLVAGGGETQYF
TRBJ2-5,TRBV5-1,CASSFFGGQETQYF
TRBJ1-1,TRBV20-1,CSARRPSSKAFF
TRBJ1-1,TRBV18,CASSPLTGTGNTEAFF